What follows are 12 T cell receptor beta chains derived from one specimen sequenced in a study of blood T cell repertoires in COVID-19. Generated by immunoSEQ multiplex PCR, the TCRdb table keeps only in-frame clones and is missing some. Of fewer than 150,000 clones listed, 87% are singletons. The sample consisted of peripheral blood. Receptors originate from a woman aged 70-85 years with acute or convalescent COVID-19.

Written as DNA, the CDR3 is TGTGCCAGTAGCCGGGACAGGGATGATGAGCAGTACTTC. Translation gives CASSRDRDDEQYF. The V gene is TRBV19, the J gene TRBJ2-7, with 9 bases fitting TRBD1. The V segment lost 6 bases and the J segment 7 bases; nucleotides outside the gene matches: 7. CDR1 and CDR2 (germline): LNHDA, SQIVND (reference sequence). This CDR3 region has 13 residues. Full variable domain (remainder filled in from reference TRBV19 and TRBJ2-7): DGGITQSPKYLFRKEGQNVTLSCEQNLNHDAMYWYRQDPGQGLRLIYYSQIVNDFQKGDIAEGYSVSREKKESFPLTVTSAQKNPTAFYLCASSRDRDDEQYFGPGTRLTVT.

This sequence joins TRBV24-1 and TRBJ2-2; TRBD1 agrees at 7 bases. The CDR3 totals 16 residues. CDR1 is KGHDR and CDR2 is SFDVKD in the germline V gene. Losses at the gene ends were 1 base for V and 6 bases for J; bases not matched to a gene: 7. Written as DNA, the CDR3 is TGTGCCACCAGTGATTTTGGGGACAGAAGCGCCGGGGAGCTGTTTTTT. This gives the protein CATSDFGDRSAGELFF.

The rearrangement uses TRBV7-8 and TRBJ1-2, with D perhaps matching TRBD1 (5 bases). CDR3 size: 14 residues. Trimming took off 1 base at V and 2 bases at J, with 8 bases between the two ends. CDR1 and CDR2 (germline): SGHVS, FQNEAQ. The CDR3 DNA sequence: TGTGCCAGCAGCTTAGGTCGACAGAACTATGGCTACACCTTC. Translated, it gives CASSLGRQNYGYTF.

The CDR3, as DNA: TGTGCCAGCAGCAAAGGCACTCGACAGCCATTTCAGCCCCAGCATTTT. Protein: CASSKGTRQPFQPQHF. V and J are TRBV21-1 and TRBJ1-5; the listed D gene, TRBD1, was not tested against the DNA. TRBV21-1 is a pseudogene segment. There are 16 residues in the CDR3.

CDR3 protein: CASRTSAYNEQFF. For the CDR3, the DNA is TGTGCCAGCAGGACTAGCGCATACAATGAGCAGTTCTTC. The chain joins TRBV2 to TRBJ2-1; 8 bases are a match to TRBD2. CDR1 and CDR2 (germline): SNHLY, FYNNEI. The CDR3 extends over 13 amino acids. V lost 6 bases, J lost 4 bases, and 2 bases stayed unmatched.

J is TRBJ1-3 and V is TRBV5-1, with D maybe TRBD1 (6 bases). The CDR3 is 15 amino acids. The germline V gene has CDR1 SGHRS and CDR2 YFSETQ. With 4 bases removed from V and 0 bases from J, the gap between germline ends came to 11 bases. CDR3 sequence: CASSDTGFSGNTIYF. CDR3 sequence (DNA): TGCGCCAGCAGCGATACAGGGTTCTCTGGAAACACCATATATTTT.

The chain has TRBV27 and TRBJ2-1, with TRBD2 matching over 8 bases. This CDR3 comprises 16 residues. V lost 5 bases to trimming and J lost 1 base; unmatched junction nucleotides: 7. Germline CDR1 reads MNHEY; CDR2 reads SMNVEV (reference sequence). The chain's CDR3 is CASSTGGGPSYNEQFF. CDR3 in DNA: TGTGCCAGCAGTACCGGGGGGGGTCCATCCTACAATGAGCAGTTCTTC.

This clone was picked up a small number of times. V gene TRBV28 combines with J gene TRBJ2-7; D gene ambiguous. There are 13 residues in the CDR3. V lost 4 bases and J lost 4, with 11 bases in between. The germline CDR1 and CDR2 sequences are MDHEN and SYDVKM. The CDR3 reads CASSSTVRYEQYF. Here the CDR3 DNA reads TGTGCCAGCAGTTCCACAGTCCGTTACGAGCAGTACTTC.

The V and J genes are TRBV5-1 and TRBJ1-3; D not resolved. Germline V lookup: CDR1 SGHRS, CDR2 YFSETQ. The CDR3 consists of 14 residues. Trimming shortened V by 0 bases and J by 4 bases, and 8 bases separated the two germline ends. The CDR3 region has the DNA TGCGCCAGCAGCTTGGTTGGGCAGGGAAACACCATATATTTT. As protein: CASSLVGQGNTIYF.

As for this clone: At the DNA level, this CDR3 is encoded by other sequences in the same sample as well. The rearrangement uses TRBV3-1 (or the pseudogene TRBV3-2) and TRBJ1-5; D unresolved. Germline CDR1 is LGHDT and CDR2 is YNNKEL (reference sequence). The CDR3 loop spans 13 amino acids. Trimming shortened V by 0 bases and J by 7 bases, and 7 bases separated the two germline ends. The CDR3 protein is CASSQDLRQPQHF. CDR3 DNA sequence: TGTGCCAGCAGCCAAGATTTGCGACAGCCCCAGCATTTT.

For the CDR3, the DNA is TGTGCCAGCAGCTCAACAGGGGGTACCGTAGAGACCCAGTACTTC. Its protein is CASSSTGGTVETQYF. The chain is built from TRBV5-5 and TRBJ2-5; 8 bases agree with TRBD1. Trimming removed 3 bases from V and 4 bases from J; junction bases left unmatched: 8. There are 15 residues in the CDR3. Germline CDR1 and CDR2: SGHKS and YYEKEE (reference sequence).

The sample holds one count of this clone. V usage is TRBV28 and J usage is TRBJ1-2; possibly TRBD1 for D (5 bases). Trimming removed 5 bases from V and 1 base from J, with 17 bases in between. Per the germline V gene, CDR1 is MDHEN and CDR2 is SYDVKM. CDR3 length: 16 residues. This CDR3 is CASSTPLGGGNYGYTF. The CDR3 DNA reads as TGTGCCAGCAGTACCCCCTTGGGGGGAGGTAACTATGGCTACACCTTC.